These 15 T cell receptor beta chains came from one sample sequenced in a study of glioma-infiltrating T cells after dendritic cell vaccination. Profiling relied on immunoSEQ multiplex PCR, and the TCRdb table lists in-frame clones only, not all of them. The table lists 95,000 to 110,000 clones, about four fifths of them singletons. The material was blood, obtained before dendritic cell vaccination. These receptors were collected from a human donor with glioblastoma.

This chain connects TRBV19 to TRBJ2-3; 8 bases agree with TRBD2. This CDR3 is 16 amino acids long. Germline CDR1 reads LNHDA; CDR2 reads SQIVND (reference sequence). Trimming took 3 bases from V and 5 from J; bases not matched to a gene: 10. CDR3: CASSIGRGGSLDTQYF. CDR3 DNA sequence: TGTGCCAGTAGTATCGGGAGGGGGGGGAGTTTAGATACGCAGTATTTT.

The chain carries TRBV29-1 and TRBJ1-2; the D is unclear. Germline-derived CDR1 and CDR2 are SQVTM and ANQGSEA. The germline V and J ends were trimmed by 3 bases and 8 bases, with 10 bases remaining between them. The CDR3 covers 11 residues. The DNA of the CDR3 is TGCAGCGTTGAGCTCAGGAACGGCTACACCTTC. Protein product: CSVELRNGYTF.

This clone was picked up many times. The chain is built from TRBV4-1 and TRBJ1-2; D unresolved. The length of the CDR3 is 13 residues. Trimming removed 5 bases at V and 5 bases at J, with 12 bases between. Germline V gene lookup returns CDR1 MGHRA and CDR2 YSYEKL. CDR3 residues: CASSLGGLYGYTF. CDR3 nucleotides: TGCGCCAGCAGCTTGGGCGGGTTGTATGGCTACACCTTC.

The sample holds a few counts of this clone. The V and J genes are TRBV6-1 and TRBJ1-5; D unresolved. In germline, CDR1 is MNHNS, CDR2 SASEGT. V shed 4 bases and J shed 5 bases, with 18 bases lying between them. This CDR3 contains 16 residues. CDR3 loop: CASSARVGRADQPQHF. DNA for the CDR3: TGTGCCAGCAGTGCTCGGGTGGGTCGAGCAGATCAGCCCCAGCATTTT.

This chain connects TRBV5-6 to TRBJ1-6; possibly TRBD1 for D (6 bases). The CDR3 is 16 amino acids. The germline V and J ends were trimmed by 3 bases and 2 bases, with 12 bases remaining between them. The germline V gene has CDR1 SGHDT and CDR2 YYEEEE. The CDR3 sequence is CASSSQGGTYNSPLHF. The CDR3 nucleotides read TGTGCCAGCAGCTCACAGGGCGGCACCTATAATTCACCCCTCCACTTT. The variable domain in full, with the rest retrieved from reference TRBV5-6 and TRBJ1-6, is DAGVTQSPTHLIKTRGQQVTLRCSPKSGHDTVSWYQQALGQGPQFIFQYYEEEERQRGNFPDRFSGHQFPNYSSELNVNALLLGDSALYLCASSSQGGTYNSPLHFGNGTRLTVT.

Regarding this clone: At one boundary the junction diverges from the germline segment, which might be a read error. The gene calls are TRBV5-6 and TRBJ2-7; 7 bases agree with TRBD1. The CDR3 consists of 11 residues. The germline V gene encodes CDR1 SGHDT and CDR2 YYEEEE. CDR3 in amino acids: CASSGWGSRGF. In nucleotides, the CDR3 is TGTGCCAGCAGCGGGTGGGGCTCCAGGGGGTTC.

The V gene is TRBV7-9, the J gene TRBJ2-7, with 7 bases matching TRBD1. The J segment lost 7 bases and the V segment lost 5 bases, leaving 8 bases of the junction unmatched. This CDR3 region has 13 residues. Germline-derived CDR1 and CDR2 are SEHNR and FQNEAQ (reference sequence). CDR3 sequence: CASSKTGDREQYF. In nucleotides, the CDR3 is TGTGCCAGCAGCAAAACAGGGGACCGGGAGCAGTACTTC. The entire variable domain, with the rest obtained from reference TRBV7-9 and TRBJ2-7, is as follows: DTGVSQNPRHKITKRGQNVTFRCDPISEHNRLYWYRQTLGQGPEFLTYFQNEAQLEKSRLLSDRFSAERPKGSFSTLEIQRTEQGDSAMYLCASSKTGDREQYFGPGTRLTVT.

The J gene is TRBJ2-5, the V gene TRBV18; 9 bases fit TRBD2. Unmatched junction bases numbered 18, after V lost 6 bases and J lost 7 bases. The CDR3 has 17 amino acids. Germline assignment: CDR1 KGHSH and CDR2 LQKENI. The CDR3 here is CASSPFESGGTSLTQYF. The CDR3 nucleotides read TGTGCCAGCTCCCCCTTCGAAAGCGGGGGGACCTCGTTGACCCAGTACTTC.

This clone was recorded a few times. The V gene is TRBV6-5, the J gene TRBJ2-7, with a tentative D call TRBD1 (6 bases). V lost 0 bases to trimming and J lost 5 bases, with 11 bases between them. Germline values: CDR1 MNHEY, CDR2 SVGAGI. The CDR3 is 14 amino acids. Written as DNA, the CDR3 is TGTGCCAGCAGTTACTCGTGGGGGCTCAACGAGCAGTACTTC. Protein sequence: CASSYSWGLNEQYF.

V usage is TRBV10-1 and J usage is TRBJ2-7, with TRBD2 matching 7 bases. V lost 4 bases and J lost 5; bases outside the gene matches: 8. CDR1 and CDR2 (germline): WNHNN, SYGVQD (reference sequence). The CDR3 is 14 amino acids. CDR3 DNA sequence: TGCGCCAGCAGTGGGACTAGGAGTCTAGACGAGCAGTACTTC. Protein sequence: CASSGTRSLDEQYF.

The CDR3 loop reads CASSQALGQAYSPLHF. Written as DNA, the CDR3 is TGCGCCAGCAGCCAAGCTCTGGGACAGGCGTATTCACCCCTCCACTTT. The chain employs TRBV4-3 and TRBJ1-6; TRBD1 matches 8 bases. In germline, CDR1 is LGHNA, CDR2 YSLEER. V was pared by 1 base and J by 8 bases, with 7 bases of the junction left unmatched. This CDR3 region has 16 residues.

The V gene is TRBV7-9, the J gene TRBJ2-5, with D unclear. Germline V gene data show CDR1 as SEHNR and CDR2 as FQNEAQ (reference sequence). CDR3 size: 16 residues. The V gene lost 5 bases and the J gene lost 5 bases, with 21 bases spanning the gap. DNA for the CDR3: TGTGCCAGCAGCCCCCCATTGGTACTTACGTCCGAGACCCAGTACTTC. As protein: CASSPPLVLTSETQYF.

This chain links TRBV11-3 with TRBJ1-1; maybe TRBD1 (5 bases). Germline CDR1 is SGHNT and CDR2 is YENEEA. V was pared by 7 bases and J by 4 bases, with 13 bases between. This CDR3 spans 13 amino acids. The CDR3 here is CASTRQRSTEAFF. CDR3 DNA sequence: TGTGCCAGCACCCGACAGAGGAGCACTGAAGCTTTCTTT.

The chain employs TRBV10-3 and TRBJ2-7, with D tentatively TRBD1 (6 bases). V lost 2 bases and J 2 bases, leaving 10 bases between the germline ends. CDR1 ENHRY and CDR2 SYGVKD come from the germline V gene. The CDR3 has 14 amino acids. The CDR3 loop reads CAISETDRTYEQYF. Written as DNA, the CDR3 is TGTGCCATCAGTGAGACGGACAGAACCTACGAGCAGTACTTC.

V usage is TRBV11-2 and J usage is TRBJ2-2; TRBD2 matches 13 bases. CDR3 length equals 17 residues. The germline CDR1 and CDR2 sequences are SGHAT and FQNNGV. V lost 5 bases and J lost 0; bases outside the gene matches: 3. The CDR3 protein is CASSPTSGGTNTGELFF. The CDR3 DNA follows: TGTGCCAGCAGCCCGACTAGCGGGGGGACGAACACCGGGGAGCTGTTTTTT.